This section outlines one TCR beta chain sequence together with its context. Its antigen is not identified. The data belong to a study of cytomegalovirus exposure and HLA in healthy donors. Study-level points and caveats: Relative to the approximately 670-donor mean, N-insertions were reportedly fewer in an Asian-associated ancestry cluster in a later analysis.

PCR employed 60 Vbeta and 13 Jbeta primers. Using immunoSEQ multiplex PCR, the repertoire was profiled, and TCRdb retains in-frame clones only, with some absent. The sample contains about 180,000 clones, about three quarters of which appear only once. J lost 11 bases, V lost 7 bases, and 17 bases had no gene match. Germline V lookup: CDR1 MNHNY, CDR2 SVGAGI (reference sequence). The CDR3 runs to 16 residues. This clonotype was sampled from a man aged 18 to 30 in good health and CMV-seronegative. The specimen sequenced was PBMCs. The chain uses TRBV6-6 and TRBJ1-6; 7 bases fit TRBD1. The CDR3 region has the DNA TGTGCCAGCACCGCACCGAGGGGACAGCCACGAACACCCCTCCACTTT. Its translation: CASTAPRGQPRTPLHF.